The T cell receptor beta chain under discussion was sequenced for a study of CD8 T cells in ankylosing spondylitis. The trim removed 2 bases at V and 0 bases at J, leaving 9 bases unmatched. The CDR3 consists of 20 residues. In germline, CDR1 is LGHNA, CDR2 YSLEER. Study-wide results and limits: Roughly eight highly homologous variants made up a TCR beta motif that seemed to typify ankylosing spondylitis blood.

Comments on this clonotype: As yet, its antigen is unknown.

TCRdb recomputed calls from the 5' RACE reads with MiXCR, one row per CDR3 protein. The sample lists about 800,000 distinct CDR3 sequences, about an eighth occurring once. The sequenced sample was blood, either unsorted or a sorted T cell fraction (not recorded which). The clonotype originates from a male donor with ankylosing spondylitis. This chain joins TRBV4-3 and TRBJ2-3, with 15 bases aligning to TRBD2. Here the CDR3 reads CASSQQRGLAGGLSTDTQYF. The CDR3 DNA reads TGCGCCAGCAGCCAACAAAGGGGACTAGCGGGGGGACTCAGCACAGATACGCAGTATTTT.